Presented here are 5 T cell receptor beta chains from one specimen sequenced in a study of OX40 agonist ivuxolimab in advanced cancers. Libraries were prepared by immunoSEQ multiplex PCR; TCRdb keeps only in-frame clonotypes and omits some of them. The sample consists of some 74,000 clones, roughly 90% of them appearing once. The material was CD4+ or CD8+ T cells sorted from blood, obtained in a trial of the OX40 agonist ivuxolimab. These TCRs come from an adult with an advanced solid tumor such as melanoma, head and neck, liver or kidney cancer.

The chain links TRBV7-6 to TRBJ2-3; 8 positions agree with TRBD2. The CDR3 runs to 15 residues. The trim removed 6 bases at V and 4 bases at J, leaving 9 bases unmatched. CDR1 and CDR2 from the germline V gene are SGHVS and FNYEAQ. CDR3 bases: TGTGCCAGCAGTCCCGGGACTAGGAGCTCAGATACGCAGTATTTT. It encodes CASSPGTRSSDTQYF.

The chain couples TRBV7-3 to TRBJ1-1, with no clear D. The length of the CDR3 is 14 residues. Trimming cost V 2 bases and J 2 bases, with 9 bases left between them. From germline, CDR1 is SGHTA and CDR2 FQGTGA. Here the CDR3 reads CASSLFQTNTEAFF. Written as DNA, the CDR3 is TGTGCCAGCAGCTTATTTCAGACCAACACTGAAGCTTTCTTT.

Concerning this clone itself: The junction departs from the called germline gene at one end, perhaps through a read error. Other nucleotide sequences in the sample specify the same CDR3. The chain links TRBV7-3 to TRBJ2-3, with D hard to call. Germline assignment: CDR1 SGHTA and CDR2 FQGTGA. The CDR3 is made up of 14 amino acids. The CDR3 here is CASSPSISTDTQYF. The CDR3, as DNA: TGTGCTAGCAGCCCTTCAATAAGCACAGATACGCAGTATTTT.

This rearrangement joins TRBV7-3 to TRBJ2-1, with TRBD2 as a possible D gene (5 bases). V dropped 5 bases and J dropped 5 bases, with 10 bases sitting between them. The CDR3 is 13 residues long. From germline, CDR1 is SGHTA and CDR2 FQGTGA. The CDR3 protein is CASSTPGNNEQFF. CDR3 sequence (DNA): TGTGCCAGCAGCACCCCGGGAAACAATGAGCAGTTCTTC.

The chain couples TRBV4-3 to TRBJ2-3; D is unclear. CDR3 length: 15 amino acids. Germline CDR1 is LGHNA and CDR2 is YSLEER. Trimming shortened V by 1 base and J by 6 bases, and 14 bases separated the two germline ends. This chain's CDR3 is CASSQVYLGRDTQYF. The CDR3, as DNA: TGCGCCAGCAGCCAAGTATACCTAGGAAGGGATACGCAGTATTTT.